Listed below are T cell receptor beta chains from one sample, sequenced in a study of CD8 T cells in ankylosing spondylitis. Via MiXCR, TCRdb re-called the 5' RACE reads, giving one row per CDR3 protein. The sample consists of roughly 230,000 distinct CDR3 sequences, about a sixth of them appearing once. Sequencing was carried out using blood, either unsorted or a sorted T cell fraction (not recorded which). These receptor sequences come from a male donor with ankylosing spondylitis or in good health (not recorded which). Both conserved end residues are part of each CDR3. D genes are given only for firm matches. Only some rows state a clone size, as once, few, many or a class for expanded clones.

d_call: .; j_call: TRBJ2-7; v_call: TRBV4-1; clone_size: .; cdr3_aa: CASSQHPEDYEQYF; cdr3_nt: TGCGCCAGCAGCCAACATCCTGAGGACTACGAGCAGTACTTC
d_call: TRBD1; j_call: TRBJ2-5; v_call: TRBV5-1; clone_size: .; cdr3_aa: CASSSGQGGQETQYF; cdr3_nt: TGCGCCAGCAGCTCGGGACAGGGGGGGCAAGAGACCCAGTACTTC
d_call: TRBD2; j_call: TRBJ2-1; v_call: TRBV29-1; clone_size: many; cdr3_aa: CSVDRLAGAHEQFF; cdr3_nt: TGCAGCGTTGATCGGCTAGCGGGAGCCCATGAGCAGTTCTTC
d_call: TRBD2; j_call: TRBJ2-3; v_call: TRBV5-1; clone_size: many; cdr3_aa: CASSPPSGLATDTQYF; cdr3_nt: TGCGCCAGCAGCCCCCCTAGCGGGCTTGCCACAGATACGCAGTATTTT
d_call: TRBD1; j_call: TRBJ1-1; v_call: TRBV29-1; clone_size: few; cdr3_aa: CSGGQGALGTEAFF; cdr3_nt: TGCAGCGGGGGACAGGGGGCCTTAGGGACTGAAGCTTTCTTT
d_call: TRBD2; j_call: TRBJ2-1; v_call: TRBV4-1; clone_size: few; cdr3_aa: CASSPKDGRWSYNEQFF; cdr3_nt: TGCGCCAGCAGCCCAAAGGACGGGAGGTGGTCCTACAATGAGCAGTTCTTC
d_call: TRBD1; j_call: TRBJ2-1; v_call: TRBV7-9; clone_size: .; cdr3_aa: CASRHRQGAYNEQFF; cdr3_nt: TGTGCCAGCAGACACCGTCAGGGGGCCTACAATGAGCAGTTCTTC
d_call: TRBD1; j_call: TRBJ2-3; v_call: TRBV7-3; clone_size: .; cdr3_aa: CASRGGASTDTQYF; cdr3_nt: TGTGCCAGCAGAGGGGGCGCGTCCACAGATACGCAGTATTTT
d_call: TRBD2; j_call: TRBJ2-1; v_call: TRBV5-6; clone_size: few; cdr3_aa: CASSWGASGMYNEQFF; cdr3_nt: TGTGCCAGCAGCTGGGGGGCTAGCGGGATGTACAATGAGCAGTTCTTC
d_call: .; j_call: TRBJ2-7; v_call: TRBV12-3/TRBV12-4; clone_size: many; cdr3_aa: CASSFGRDYEQYF; cdr3_nt: TGTGCCAGCAGTTTCGGCAGAGACTACGAGCAGTACTTC
d_call: .; j_call: TRBJ2-2; v_call: TRBV9; clone_size: few; cdr3_aa: CASSESGDTGELFF; cdr3_nt: TGTGCCAGCAGCGAATCCGGGGACACCGGGGAGCTGTTTTTT
d_call: TRBD2; j_call: TRBJ2-1; v_call: TRBV6-5; clone_size: many; cdr3_aa: CASSLTGTSGSDEQFF; cdr3_nt: TGTGCCAGCAGTTTAACCGGGACTAGCGGGAGTGATGAGCAGTTCTTC
d_call: TRBD1; j_call: TRBJ2-3; v_call: TRBV14; clone_size: .; cdr3_aa: CASSRYTGGDTQYF; cdr3_nt: TGTGCCAGCAGCCGGTATACAGGGGGCGATACGCAGTATTTT
d_call: TRBD2; j_call: TRBJ2-1; v_call: TRBV7-6; clone_size: .; cdr3_aa: CASSLGTSANNEQFF; cdr3_nt: TGTGCCAGCAGCCTCGGGACTAGCGCCAACAATGAGCAGTTCTTC
d_call: .; j_call: TRBJ2-5; v_call: TRBV9; clone_size: .; cdr3_aa: CASSVELETQYF; cdr3_nt: TGTGCCAGCAGCGTAGAATTAGAGACCCAGTACTTC
d_call: TRBD1; j_call: TRBJ1-5; v_call: TRBV7-9; clone_size: few; cdr3_aa: CASSLEQGAGNQPQHF; cdr3_nt: TGTGCCAGCAGCTTAGAGCAGGGGGCGGGGAATCAGCCCCAGCATTTT
d_call: .; j_call: TRBJ1-1; v_call: TRBV4-1; clone_size: few; cdr3_aa: CASSPSGGPRIEAFF; cdr3_nt: TGCGCCAGCAGCCCTAGTGGTGGCCCTCGTATCGAAGCTTTCTTT
d_call: TRBD2; j_call: TRBJ2-1; v_call: TRBV25-1; clone_size: .; cdr3_aa: CASRAGGGNEQFF; cdr3_nt: TGTGCCAGCAGGGCGGGAGGGGGGAATGAGCAGTTCTTC
d_call: .; j_call: TRBJ2-3; v_call: TRBV11-2; clone_size: .; cdr3_aa: CASSTPGRSTQYF; cdr3_nt: TGTGCCAGCAGCACACCGGGGAGGAGTACGCAGTATTTT
d_call: .; j_call: TRBJ2-1; v_call: TRBV29-1; clone_size: few; cdr3_aa: CSVRTDEQFF; cdr3_nt: TGCAGCGTGCGGACGGATGAGCAGTTCTTC
d_call: TRBD1; j_call: TRBJ2-7; v_call: TRBV4-3; clone_size: many; cdr3_aa: CASSQVEGGARNEQYF; cdr3_nt: TGCGCCAGCAGCCAAGTCGAAGGGGGCGCAAGGAACGAGCAGTACTTC
d_call: .; j_call: TRBJ2-7; v_call: TRBV4-1; clone_size: few; cdr3_aa: CASSQGQNSYEQYF; cdr3_nt: TGCGCCAGCAGCCAAGGACAGAACTCCTACGAGCAGTACTTC
d_call: .; j_call: TRBJ2-7; v_call: TRBV10-3; clone_size: .; cdr3_aa: CAISEGRLGEQYF; cdr3_nt: TGTGCCATCAGTGAGGGCAGGCTGGGGGAGCAGTACTTC
d_call: .; j_call: TRBJ2-1; v_call: TRBV29-1; clone_size: many; cdr3_aa: CSVPNYNEQFF; cdr3_nt: TGCAGCGTTCCCAATTACAATGAGCAGTTCTTC
d_call: .; j_call: TRBJ1-4; v_call: TRBV15; clone_size: .; cdr3_aa: CATSSLDEKLFF; cdr3_nt: TGTGCCACCAGCAGTCTAGATGAAAAACTGTTTTTT
d_call: TRBD1; j_call: TRBJ2-5; v_call: TRBV7-9; clone_size: few; cdr3_aa: CASSLVTDDRGQETQYF; cdr3_nt: TGTGCCAGCAGCTTAGTTACTGACGACAGGGGGCAAGAGACCCAGTACTTC
d_call: TRBD2; j_call: TRBJ2-7; v_call: TRBV29-1; clone_size: few; cdr3_aa: CSVAGTSGGLNYEQYF; cdr3_nt: TGCAGCGTCGCCGGGACTAGCGGAGGGTTGAACTACGAGCAGTACTTC
d_call: TRBD2; j_call: TRBJ2-7; v_call: TRBV28; clone_size: many; cdr3_aa: CASSSTLAGHPYEQYF; cdr3_nt: TGTGCCAGCAGCTCAACCCTAGCGGGACACCCCTACGAGCAGTACTTC
d_call: .; j_call: TRBJ2-3; v_call: TRBV6-4; clone_size: many; cdr3_aa: CASSESSGSDTQYF; cdr3_nt: TGTGCCAGCAGTGAGTCTAGTGGGAGCGATACGCAGTATTTT
d_call: TRBD2; j_call: TRBJ2-7; v_call: TRBV28; clone_size: few; cdr3_aa: CASSFASGPLYPSYEQYF; cdr3_nt: TGTGCCAGCAGTTTCGCTAGCGGACCTCTATATCCCTCCTACGAGCAGTACTTC
d_call: .; j_call: TRBJ2-1; v_call: TRBV6-5; clone_size: .; cdr3_aa: CASSYSIGGRLEQFF; cdr3_nt: TGTGCCAGCAGTTACTCAATCGGGGGGCGCCTTGAGCAGTTCTTC
d_call: TRBD1; j_call: TRBJ1-2; v_call: TRBV27; clone_size: .; cdr3_aa: CASRSGTGYGYTF; cdr3_nt: TGTGCCAGCAGGTCGGGGACAGGGTATGGCTACACCTTC
d_call: .; j_call: TRBJ2-1; v_call: TRBV4-3; clone_size: few; cdr3_aa: CASSQDGVLEKGWSNEQFF; cdr3_nt: TGCGCCAGCAGCCAAGATGGAGTACTAGAAAAGGGGTGGAGCAATGAGCAGTTCTTC
d_call: .; j_call: TRBJ1-1; v_call: TRBV6-5; clone_size: few; cdr3_aa: CASSYLPNGNTEAFF; cdr3_nt: TGTGCCAGCAGTTACCTTCCCAATGGGAACACTGAAGCTTTCTTT
d_call: .; j_call: TRBJ1-1; v_call: TRBV20-1; clone_size: .; cdr3_aa: CSASKGLGTEAFF; cdr3_nt: TGCAGTGCTAGTAAAGGGCTCGGCACTGAAGCTTTCTTT